This T cell receptor beta chain was captured by sequencing in a study of metastatic and nonmetastatic thyroid tumors. Study in general: The comparison covered peripheral blood and tumor or nodule tissue in malignant and benign thyroid patients. The study, taken as a whole, reports: Reported TCR beta diversity, measured in blood and tumor, was significantly higher for malignant thyroid tumors than for benign nodules.

Germline V gene lookup returns CDR1 DFQATT and CDR2 SNEGSKA (reference sequence). The V gene end was trimmed by 4 bases and the J gene end by 0 bases; junction bases not matched to a gene: 15. The CDR3 is 18 amino acids. Not a single patient had been given any form of treatment at any point before undergoing thyroid surgery. In the authors' methods: The study took CDR3 differences across clinicopathological groups and made a distant-metastasis classifier for papillary thyroid cancer from them. Using MiXCR, TCRdb reanalyzed the PCR reads. The V and J calls and clone size come from TCRdb's table, not from the authors' own analysis. The data show approximately 28,000 clones, around 17% seen once. This clone was observed a single time. The antigen is not known.

The clonotype originates from a male donor with papillary thyroid cancer or a benign thyroid nodule (not recorded which). Some clones in this sample may be carry-over from other donors' samples. The gene calls are TRBV20-1 and TRBJ1-5, with 7 bases lining up with TRBD1. The sequencing sample was made of blood. CDR3 sequence reads: CSAIPGQLRGYSNQPQHF. CDR3 sequence (DNA): TGCAGTGCTATTCCGGGACAGCTCCGGGGGTATAGCAATCAGCCCCAGCATTTT.